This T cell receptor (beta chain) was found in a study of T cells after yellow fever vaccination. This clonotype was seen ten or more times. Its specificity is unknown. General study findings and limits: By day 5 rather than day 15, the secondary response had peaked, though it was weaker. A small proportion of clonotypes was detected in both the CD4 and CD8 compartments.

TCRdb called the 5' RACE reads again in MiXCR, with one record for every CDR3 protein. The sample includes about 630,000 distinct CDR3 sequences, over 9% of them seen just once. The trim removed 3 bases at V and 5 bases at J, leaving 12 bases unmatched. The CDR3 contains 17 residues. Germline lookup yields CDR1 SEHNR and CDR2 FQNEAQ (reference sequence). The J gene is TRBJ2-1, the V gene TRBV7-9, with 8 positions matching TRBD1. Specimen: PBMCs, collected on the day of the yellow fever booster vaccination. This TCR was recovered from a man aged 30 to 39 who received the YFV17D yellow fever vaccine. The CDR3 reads CASSLGGQGYRNNEQFF. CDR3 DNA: TGTGCCAGCAGCTTGGGTGGACAGGGTTATAGAAACAATGAGCAGTTCTTC.